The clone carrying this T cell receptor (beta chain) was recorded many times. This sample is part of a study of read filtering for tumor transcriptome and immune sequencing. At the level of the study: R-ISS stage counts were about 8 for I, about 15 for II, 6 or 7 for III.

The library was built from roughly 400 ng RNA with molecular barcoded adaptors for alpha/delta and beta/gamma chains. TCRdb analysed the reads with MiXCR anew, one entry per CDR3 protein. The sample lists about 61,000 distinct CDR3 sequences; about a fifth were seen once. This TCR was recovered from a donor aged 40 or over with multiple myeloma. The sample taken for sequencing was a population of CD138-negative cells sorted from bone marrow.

For the CDR3, the DNA is TGCAGTGCTACTAGACGGAGCTCCTACAATGAGCAGTTCTTC. Residues: CSATRRSSYNEQFF. The rearrangement links TRBV20-1 to TRBJ2-1; D is uncertain. Germline V gene data show CDR1 as DFQATT and CDR2 as SNEGSKA (reference sequence). Deletions cut 4 bases from V and 0 bases from J, with 10 bases between. The CDR3 has 14 amino acids.